Below are 22 T cell receptor beta chains sequenced from a single sample in a study of beta chain features in type 1 diabetes. Whole-study findings and limits: Among patients with Type 1 diabetes, TCRB CDR3s were moderately but significantly shorter in every one of the four CD4+ subsets.

What was sequenced were expressed TCRB transcripts, since all of the isolated RNA had been reverse transcribed. Some clones are missing from TCRdb's copy, which holds only in-frame ones; the method was immunoSEQ multiplex PCR. The sample holds under 130,000 clones, over 25% seen once. Their target antigens are unknown. The specimen sequenced was central memory CD4+ T cells from blood. Receptors originate from a woman under 30 with type 1 diabetes.

This clone was seen only a few times. The gene calls are TRBV6-5 and TRBJ2-6, with TRBD2 matching over 7 bases. The CDR3 spans 14 residues. Germline V gene sequence: CDR1 MNHEY, CDR2 SVGAGI. The V and J ends lost 6 bases and 4 bases, in that order; junction bases with no gene match: 3. The DNA of the CDR3 is TGTGCCAGCAGCGAAGCGGGAGGGGCCAACGTCCTGACTTTC. Its protein product is CASSEAGGANVLTF.

This clone has just a few counts. The V and J genes are TRBV6-6 and TRBJ2-2, with 11 bases fitting TRBD2. Per germline, CDR1 MNHNY and CDR2 SVGAGI (reference sequence). V gave up 6 bases and J gave up 7 bases; unmatched junction bases: 1. The CDR3 runs to 13 residues. CDR3 nucleotides: TGTGCCAGCAGAACTAGCGGGGGCGGGGAGCTGTTTTTT. The encoded protein is CASRTSGGGELFF.

The chain uses TRBV6-6 and TRBJ1-5, with 7 bases fitting TRBD1. Germline CDR1 MNHNY, CDR2 SVGAGI (reference sequence). The CDR3 has 12 amino acids. V lost 11 bases and J lost 7; bases outside the gene matches: 8. As DNA, the CDR3 is TGTGCCGGCGGGACAGATGGCCAGCCCCAGCATTTT. Encoded protein: CAGGTDGQPQHF.

This chain links TRBV30 with TRBJ2-3, with 9 bases identical to TRBD2. From germline, CDR1 is GTSNPN and CDR2 SVGIG (reference sequence). J was trimmed by 1 base and V by 0 bases; bases with no gene match: 14. This CDR3 spans 19 amino acids. The CDR3 protein is CAWSVRPSGKRDGTDTQYF. The CDR3 DNA reads TGTGCCTGGAGTGTAAGGCCTAGCGGGAAAAGGGATGGCACAGATACGCAGTATTTT. Complete variable domain (other parts from reference TRBV30 and TRBJ2-3): SQTIHQWPATLVQPVGSPLSLECTVEGTSNPNLYWYRQAAGRGLQLLFYSVGIGQISSEVPQNLSASRPQDRQFILSSKKLLLSDSGFYLCAWSVRPSGKRDGTDTQYFGPGTRLTVL.

The rearrangement links TRBV6-1 to TRBJ2-7; no clear D. Germline V gene data show CDR1 as MNHNS and CDR2 as SASEGT. Trimming cost V 7 bases and J 5 bases, with 18 bases left between them. This CDR3 spans 14 amino acids. For the CDR3, the DNA is TGTGCCAGCACTCACAGTCCCAGTAGGAACGAGCAGTACGTC. Its protein product is CASTHSPSRNEQYV.

This clone was detected a few times. This chain uses TRBV5-4 with TRBJ2-1, with 10 bases matching TRBD1. Trimming at V came to 4 bases and at J to 10 bases, leaving 11 bases not matched to a gene. There are 15 residues in the CDR3. Per germline, CDR1 SGHNT and CDR2 YYREEE (reference sequence). CDR3 region: CASSRGQGVLTEQFF. The DNA for the CDR3 is TGTGCCAGCAGCCGAGGACAGGGGGTCCTTACCGAGCAGTTCTTC.

This chain joins TRBV2 and TRBJ2-6; maybe TRBD1 (5 bases). V was pared by 3 bases and J by 2 bases, with 8 bases between. CDR1 is SNHLY and CDR2 is FYNNEI in the germline V gene. The CDR3 consists of 15 residues. The CDR3 DNA reads TGTGCCAGCAGTGATGGGGCAGCTGGGGCCAACGTCCTGACTTTC. Protein product: CASSDGAAGANVLTF. Variable domain in full (rest from reference TRBV2 and TRBJ2-6): EPEVTQTPSHQVTQMGQEVILRCVPISNHLYFYWYRQILGQKVEFLVSFYNNEISEKSEIFDDQFSVERPDGSNFTLKIRSTKLEDSAMYFCASSDGAAGANVLTFGAGSRLTVL.

The rearrangement links TRBV4-2 to TRBJ2-1; TRBD2 agrees at 10 bases. Germline V lookup: CDR1 LGHNA, CDR2 YNFKEQ. This CDR3 is 16 amino acids long. The trim removed 3 bases at V and 8 bases at J, leaving 10 bases unmatched. The CDR3 region is CASSQIAGGISDEQFF. The CDR3 DNA is TGTGCCAGCAGCCAGATAGCGGGAGGTATCAGCGATGAGCAGTTCTTC.

The chain employs TRBV4-2 and TRBJ2-5; 12 nucleotides match TRBD2. Per germline, CDR1 LGHNA and CDR2 YNFKEQ. J was trimmed by 1 base and V by 4 bases; bases with no gene match: 10. The length of the CDR3 is 18 residues. CDR3 DNA: TGTGCCAGCAGCCGCGAACTAGCGGGAGGACACCTCCAAGAGACCCAGTACTTC. Translating gives CASSRELAGGHLQETQYF.

This clone turned up a few times. The V and J genes are TRBV19 and TRBJ1-5; tentatively, D is TRBD1 (6 bases). CDR1 and CDR2 (germline): LNHDA, SQIVND (reference sequence). V gave up 4 bases and J gave up 4 bases, with 8 bases separating them. The CDR3 loop spans 13 amino acids. Written as DNA, the CDR3 is TGTGCCAGTAGTACACAGGGAAATCAGCCCCAGCATTTT. This codes for CASSTQGNQPQHF. Full variable domain (remainder filled in from reference TRBV19 and TRBJ1-5): DGGITQSPKYLFRKEGQNVTLSCEQNLNHDAMYWYRQDPGQGLRLIYYSQIVNDFQKGDIAEGYSVSREKKESFPLTVTSAQKNPTAFYLCASSTQGNQPQHFGDGTRLSIL.

The chain has TRBV7-2 and TRBJ2-1; perhaps TRBD1 as D (6 bases). Trimming removed 5 bases at V and 2 bases at J, with 13 bases between. The CDR3 extends over 15 amino acids. The germline V gene encodes CDR1 SGHTA and CDR2 FQGNSA. The CDR3 protein is CASSQTQGAYNEQFF. The CDR3 DNA follows: TGTGCCAGCAGCCAGACACAGGGTGCCTACAATGAGCAGTTCTTC.

This clone has just a few counts. V is TRBV23-1 and J is TRBJ2-7; 12 nucleotides line up with TRBD2. TRBV23-1 is placed among ORFs of uncertain function. The length of the CDR3 is 15 residues. Trimming at V came to 6 bases and at J to 2 bases, leaving 5 bases not matched to a gene. The CDR3 protein is CASRTRTSGAYEQYF. The CDR3 nucleotides are TGCGCCAGCAGGACCCGGACTAGCGGGGCCTACGAGCAGTACTTC.

The CDR3 region is CASSLAVGLYEQYF. In DNA, the CDR3 is TGTGCCAGCAGCTTAGCGGTGGGGCTCTACGAGCAGTACTTC. This chain connects TRBV7-9 to TRBJ2-7, with D possibly TRBD1 on 5 matching bases. The germline gives CDR1 SEHNR, CDR2 FQNEAQ (reference sequence). The V and J ends lost 0 bases and 3 bases respectively, with 9 bases between them. The CDR3 has 14 residues. The full variable domain, completed using reference TRBV7-9 and TRBJ2-7, is DTGVSQNPRHKITKRGQNVTFRCDPISEHNRLYWYRQTLGQGPEFLTYFQNEAQLEKSRLLSDRFSAERPKGSFSTLEIQRTEQGDSAMYLCASSLAVGLYEQYFGPGTRLTVT.

This clone was picked up a small number of times. The chain links TRBV28 to TRBJ2-7, with 9 positions matching TRBD1. V lost 6 bases to trimming and J lost 7 bases; unmatched junction nucleotides: 7. CDR3 length: 13 residues. Germline V gene data show CDR1 as MDHEN and CDR2 as SYDVKM. Here the CDR3 DNA reads TGTGCCAGCAGGACGGGACAGGGAAGAGAGCAGTACTTC. Protein product: CASRTGQGREQYF.

The chain has TRBV18 and TRBJ2-1, with TRBD2 matching over 7 bases. This CDR3 comprises 14 residues. Germline loops: CDR1 KGHSH, CDR2 LQKENI. V was clipped by 3 bases and J by 10 bases; unmatched bases: 9. The CDR3 DNA sequence: TGTGCCAGCTCACCCGGACTAGTGGTTAAAGAGCAGTTCTTC. Amino acid sequence: CASSPGLVVKEQFF.

This clone was seen only a few times. The rearrangement joins TRBV29-1 to TRBJ1-2; TRBD1 matches 12 bases. The CDR3 has 15 residues. Germline CDR1 is SQVTM and CDR2 is ANQGSEA. V trimming: 0 bases; J trimming: 4 bases; junction bases outside the gene matches: 3. Here the CDR3 reads CSVEEGTGGSYGYTF. In DNA, the CDR3 is TGCAGCGTTGAAGAGGGGACAGGGGGCAGCTATGGCTACACCTTC.

This clone was counted only a few times. The rearrangement links TRBV29-1 to TRBJ2-3; 12 nucleotides match TRBD2. Looked up from germline, CDR1 is SQVTM and CDR2 is ANQGSEA. V shed 6 bases and J 0 bases; nucleotides not matched to a gene: 13. The CDR3 extends over 18 amino acids. CDR3 in amino acids: CSVPPPGLAGLSTDTQYF. The CDR3, as DNA: TGCAGCGTGCCCCCCCCCGGACTAGCGGGGCTTAGCACAGATACGCAGTATTTT.

The chain links TRBV5-1 to TRBJ1-1; D gene unclear. CDR3 length: 16 residues. Trimming took 0 bases from V and 4 from J, leaving 16 bases between them. Germline values: CDR1 SGHRS, CDR2 YFSETQ. The DNA for the CDR3 is TGCGCCAGCAGCTTGGGAGGTATCAGTGGCGCCACTGAAGCTTTCTTT. Translation: CASSLGGISGATEAFF.

Turning to this clone: A read error may account for a junction end that differs from germline. The chain carries TRBV29-1 and TRBJ2-5, with D perhaps TRBD2 (5 bases). The J call may be in error: the DNA end matches TRBJ2-7 better. The CDR3 is made up of 12 amino acids. Per germline, CDR1 SQVTM and CDR2 ANQGSEA. The CDR3 region is CSVEGRDYEQYF. CDR3 nucleotides: TGCAGCGTCGAAGGACGGGACTACGAGCAGTACTTC.

This clone was recorded a few times. The genes are TRBV5-1 and TRBJ2-7, with 7 bases matching TRBD2. V lost 7 bases, J lost 4 bases, and 5 bases stayed unmatched. The germline V gene encodes CDR1 SGHRS and CDR2 YFSETQ. This CDR3 is 12 amino acids long. The CDR3 DNA sequence: TGCGCCAGCGGTAGTAGCGGGTACGAGCAGTACTTC. Amino acid sequence: CASGSSGYEQYF.

This chain uses TRBV28 with TRBJ2-3; D remains ambiguous. V was pared by 7 bases and J by 4 bases, with 9 bases between. The germline CDR1 and CDR2 sequences are MDHEN and SYDVKM. CDR3 length: 12 residues. The chain's CDR3 is CASTDKADTQYF. The CDR3 nucleotides are TGTGCCAGCACAGACAAGGCAGATACGCAGTATTTT.

The chain links TRBV5-1 to TRBJ2-2, with 11 bases identical to TRBD2. J lost 4 bases, V lost 0 bases, and 5 bases had no gene match. Looked up from germline, CDR1 is SGHRS and CDR2 is YFSETQ. This CDR3 region has 17 residues. CDR3 DNA: TGCGCCAGCAGCTTGGTGACTAGCGGGATCGGCACCGGGGAGCTGTTTTTT. Translated: CASSLVTSGIGTGELFF. Looking up the rest from reference TRBV5-1 and TRBJ2-2 gives the full variable domain: KAGVTQTPRYLIKTRGQQVTLSCSPISGHRSVSWYQQTPGQGLQFLFEYFSETQRNKGNFPGRFSGRQFSNSRSEMNVSTLELGDSALYLCASSLVTSGIGTGELFFGEGSRLTVL.